These 2 T cell receptor beta chains originate from one sample sequenced in a study of T cells in localized non-small cell lung cancer. Sequencing was performed with immunoSEQ multiplex PCR; in TCRdb, only in-frame clones are kept and a portion is missing. The sample records around 31,000 clones, approximately 94% being singletons. The sequencing used peripheral blood, collected before any cancer treatment. The receptors originated from a woman aged 40 to 75 with stage I lung adenocarcinoma.

V and J are TRBV5-8 and TRBJ1-2; no reliable D call. CDR3 length equals 14 residues. CDR1 and CDR2 from the germline V gene are SGHTS and YDEGEE. Trimming took 1 base from V and 3 from J, leaving 10 bases between them. DNA for the CDR3: TGTGCCAGCAGCTTGTTCAATGCCTACTATGGCTACACCTTC. It specifies CASSLFNAYYGYTF.

This clone was picked up one time. The chain links TRBV2 to TRBJ1-2; 7 bases are shared with TRBD1. Trimming removed 7 bases from V and 4 bases from J; junction bases left unmatched: 18. Germline assignment: CDR1 SNHLY and CDR2 FYNNEI. CDR3 length: 17 residues. The CDR3 spells CASINRGSGGTRYGYTF. The CDR3 DNA sequence: TGTGCCAGCATTAACAGGGGTTCGGGGGGGACTCGCTATGGCTACACCTTC.